Listed below are T cell receptor beta chains from one sample, sequenced in a study of T-cell memory formation after mild COVID-19. TCRdb fed the 5' RACE reads into MiXCR, producing one record per CDR3 protein. Altogether 360,000 or so distinct CDR3 sequences are present, 25% to 30% being singletons, with the ten largest covering roughly 12%. Sample: PBMCs or a T cell subset sorted from them (not recorded which). The receptor set was obtained from an adult woman who had mild COVID-19 (a few samples of this study predate the infection). Cell type and time point are not known. CDR3s include the opening cysteine and the closing phenylalanine or tryptophan. The D gene is left open where the match is weak. A clone size is listed for some rows: how often the clone was seen (once, few, many), or a class if it is expanded.

cdr3_aa	cdr3_nt	j_call	d_call	v_call	clone_size
CASSLTSGTSVTDTQYF	TGTGCCAGCAGCTTAACCTCCGGGACTAGCGTTACAGATACGCAGTATTTT	TRBJ2-3	TRBD2	TRBV7-2	few
CASTPSRGSYNEQFF	TGTGCCAGCACCCCCTCGCGAGGATCCTACAATGAGCAGTTCTTC	TRBJ2-1	-	TRBV6-5	-
CASSVRANYGYTF	TGTGCCAGCAGTGTCAGGGCGAACTATGGCTACACCTTC	TRBJ1-2	-	TRBV12-3/TRBV12-4	-
CSASHRDRGADTQYF	TGCAGTGCTAGTCACAGGGACAGGGGCGCAGATACGCAGTATTTT	TRBJ2-3	TRBD1	TRBV20-1	few
CASSLSRIISSYNEQFF	TGTGCCAGCAGCTTATCGAGGATCATTAGCTCGTACAATGAGCAGTTCTTC	TRBJ2-1	-	TRBV11-3	few
CASSPHGQGVVTEAFF	TGTGCCAGCAGCCCCCACGGACAGGGGGTCGTCACTGAAGCTTTCTTT	TRBJ1-1	TRBD1	TRBV7-2	-
CASSLNPTSGGADTQYF	TGCGCCAGCAGCTTGAACCCGACTAGCGGTGGAGCAGATACGCAGTATTTT	TRBJ2-3	TRBD2	TRBV5-1	-
CASRRGETQYF	TGTGCCAGCAGACGAGGGGAGACCCAGTACTTC	TRBJ2-5	-	TRBV28	many
CASSLARLDEQFF	TGTGCCAGCAGCTTAGCGCGTCTTGATGAGCAGTTCTTC	TRBJ2-1	-	TRBV7-2	few
CASTLTGNQPQHF	TGTGCCAGCACGCTGACAGGGAATCAGCCCCAGCATTTT	TRBJ1-5	TRBD1	TRBV6-2/TRBV6-3	-
CSATPGTGDSYEQYF	TGCAGTGCTACCCCTGGGACAGGGGACTCCTACGAGCAGTACTTC	TRBJ2-7	TRBD1	TRBV20-1	few
CASSLWVGTEAFF	TGTGCCAGCAGTTTATGGGTCGGCACTGAAGCTTTCTTT	TRBJ1-1	-	TRBV12-3/TRBV12-4	-
CASSQDLDGGQAFF	TGTGCCAGCAGCCAAGATCTAGACGGGGGACAAGCTTTCTTT	TRBJ1-1	-	TRBV4-2	few
CASSPVAGTSYEQYF	TGTGCCAGCAGCCCGGTAGCGGGAACCTCCTACGAGCAGTACTTC	TRBJ2-7	TRBD2	TRBV9	-
CASSSNPDTQYF	TGTGCCAGCAGCTCCAACCCAGATACGCAGTATTTT	TRBJ2-3	-	TRBV12-1	-
CAGSLGQTYEQYF	TGTGCCGGCAGCTTGGGACAGACCTACGAGCAGTACTTC	TRBJ2-7	TRBD1	TRBV7-9	-
CASSTRPQNTEAFF	TGCGCCAGCAGTACGAGGCCCCAGAACACTGAAGCTTTCTTT	TRBJ1-1	-	TRBV5-1	few
CASSYVLAGGLPTDTQYF	TGTGCCAGCAGTTATGTTCTAGCGGGGGGGCTTCCCACAGATACGCAGTATTTT	TRBJ2-3	TRBD2	TRBV6-2/TRBV6-3	-
CASSLASGPQHF	TGTGCCAGCAGCTTAGCGTCGGGGCCCCAGCATTTT	TRBJ1-5	-	TRBV7-9	-
CASNLRQEKKGEAFF	TGTGCCAGCAATCTTCGACAGGAAAAGAAGGGGGAAGCTTTCTTT	TRBJ1-1	-	TRBV12-3/TRBV12-4	many
CATSPGLTPNEQFF	TGTGCCACCAGTCCGGGATTGACACCCAATGAGCAGTTCTTC	TRBJ2-1	-	TRBV12-3/TRBV12-4	few
CASSVGGRSEKLFF	TGTGCCAGCAGTGTCGGGGGGAGGAGTGAAAAACTGTTTTTT	TRBJ1-4	-	TRBV6-5	-
CSAQRGTYNEQFF	TGCAGTGCTCAGCGGGGTACCTACAATGAGCAGTTCTTC	TRBJ2-1	TRBD2	TRBV20-1	few
CASSYSGTGTYGYTF	TGTGCCAGCAGTTACTCGGGGACAGGGACCTATGGCTACACCTTC	TRBJ1-2	TRBD1	TRBV6-5	-
CASSKGQGSYEQYF	TGTGCCAGCAGCAAGGGACAGGGGAGCTACGAGCAGTACTTC	TRBJ2-7	TRBD1	TRBV7-8	-
CASSLLGNTGELFF	TGTGCCAGCAGTTTACTCGGGAACACCGGGGAGCTGTTTTTT	TRBJ2-2	-	TRBV12-3/TRBV12-4	many
CASSPRLYEQYF	TGTGCCAGCAGCCCACGGCTGTACGAGCAGTACTTC	TRBJ2-7	-	TRBV7-2	-
CASSIDGGGLSYNEQFF	TGTGCCAGTAGTATAGATGGTGGGGGCTTATCCTACAATGAGCAGTTCTTC	TRBJ2-1	-	TRBV19	-
CASSFIVGREAGNTIYF	TGTGCCAGCAGTTTTATCGTCGGGAGAGAGGCTGGAAACACCATATATTTT	TRBJ1-3	-	TRBV12-3/TRBV12-4	-
CASRPGQGAAGANVLTF	TGTGCCAGCAGACCGGGACAGGGGGCGGCTGGGGCCAACGTCCTGACTTTC	TRBJ2-6	TRBD1	TRBV2	-
CASSLEEGPPSYEQYF	TGTGCCAGCAGTTTAGAGGAGGGGCCTCCCTCCTACGAGCAGTACTTC	TRBJ2-7	-	TRBV12-3/TRBV12-4	few
CASSQDAWETDTGELFF	TGCGCCAGCAGCCAAGATGCTTGGGAGACAGACACCGGGGAGCTGTTTTTT	TRBJ2-2	-	TRBV4-3	-
CSVELAGRYTGELFF	TGCAGCGTTGAATTGGCGGGGCGGTACACCGGGGAGCTGTTTTTT	TRBJ2-2	-	TRBV29-1	-
CASSRAFGIYGYTF	TGTGCCAGCAGTCGGGCATTCGGTATCTATGGCTACACCTTC	TRBJ1-2	-	TRBV7-2	-
CASRSPLNGLADSRRWNIQYF	TGTGCAAGTCGCTCACCATTAAACGGACTAGCAGATTCGCGTCGGTGGAACATTCAGTACTTC	TRBJ2-4	-	TRBV12-2	few
CASTWGKVQETQYF	TGCGCCAGCACTTGGGGCAAAGTCCAAGAGACCCAGTACTTC	TRBJ2-5	-	TRBV5-1	-
CASSLPGGRVKETQYF	TGCGCCAGCAGCCTCCCAGGAGGCCGCGTGAAAGAGACCCAGTACTTC	TRBJ2-5	-	TRBV5-1	-
CASSWAGGYGYTF	TGTGCCAGCAGCTGGGCAGGGGGATATGGCTACACCTTC	TRBJ1-2	TRBD1	TRBV5-5	-
CASSLDLSGGANEQFF	TGTGCCAGCAGCTTGGATCTGAGCGGGGGGGCCAATGAGCAGTTCTTC	TRBJ2-1	TRBD2	TRBV7-7	-
CASTEGGPTDTQYF	TGTGCCAGCACGGAGGGGGGGCCAACAGATACGCAGTATTTT	TRBJ2-3	-	TRBV11-2	-
CASSFGGTAKMEGGYTF	TGTGCCAGCAGCTTCGGGGGGACAGCCAAAATGGAAGGTGGCTACACCTTC	TRBJ1-2	TRBD1	TRBV11-2	many
CASSDLAGTPGGELFF	TGTGCCAGCAGCGATCTAGCGGGGACGCCAGGCGGGGAGCTGTTTTTT	TRBJ2-2	TRBD2	TRBV9	-
CASSQGEGTSAYEQYF	TGTGCCAGCAGCCAGGGGGAGGGGACTAGCGCCTACGAGCAGTACTTC	TRBJ2-7	TRBD2	TRBV4-2	-
CASSLEGLVGNEQFF	TGTGCCAGCAGTTTAGAAGGACTAGTGGGGAATGAGCAGTTCTTC	TRBJ2-1	TRBD2	TRBV12-3/TRBV12-4	few
CASSQEGSRTGSSGANVLTF	TGTGCCAGCAGCCAAGAAGGTAGTAGAACAGGATCCTCTGGGGCCAACGTCCTGACTTTC	TRBJ2-6	-	TRBV3-1	-
CASSVGRESGREQFF	TGTGCCAGCAGTGTTGGTAGGGAGAGCGGTCGAGAGCAGTTCTTC	TRBJ2-1	-	TRBV6-4	-
CASSFSSGRLIEQFF	TGTGCCAGCAGCTTCTCTAGCGGGAGGCTTATTGAGCAGTTCTTC	TRBJ2-1	TRBD2	TRBV7-9	-
CASQLAAQETQYF	TGCGCCAGTCAACTAGCGGCCCAAGAGACCCAGTACTTC	TRBJ2-5	TRBD2	TRBV5-1	-
CASSQALTSGRNEQFF	TGTGCCAGCAGCCAGGCGTTGACTAGCGGGAGGAATGAGCAGTTCTTC	TRBJ2-1	TRBD2	TRBV4-2	many
CASSPDRMNYEQYF	TGTGCCAGCAGCCCCGACAGGATGAACTACGAGCAGTACTTC	TRBJ2-7	-	TRBV9	-
CATSERGQDTGELFF	TGTGCCACCAGTGAACGCGGACAGGACACCGGGGAGCTGTTTTTT	TRBJ2-2	TRBD1	TRBV24-1	few
CASKRASGIGDTGELFF	TGTGCCAGCAAAAGGGCTAGCGGGATTGGCGACACCGGGGAGCTGTTTTTT	TRBJ2-2	TRBD2	TRBV2	-
CASSPTGAPDEQFF	TGTGCCAGCAGTCCTACAGGGGCGCCAGATGAGCAGTTCTTC	TRBJ2-1	TRBD1	TRBV12-3/TRBV12-4	few
CASSLLRQTRTDTQYF	TGTGCCAGCAGCTTACTTAGACAGACGAGGACAGATACGCAGTATTTT	TRBJ2-3	-	TRBV7-8	few
CASSPGIRGKSSGANVLTF	TGTGCCAGCTCTCCAGGGATCAGGGGAAAATCCTCTGGGGCCAACGTCCTGACTTTC	TRBJ2-6	-	TRBV18	few
CASSGRTGTYEQYF	TGTGCCAGCAGCGGCCGGACAGGGACCTACGAGCAGTACTTC	TRBJ2-7	TRBD1	TRBV11-1	-
CAISALGTDDEKLFF	TGTGCCATCAGTGCCTTGGGGACAGATGATGAAAAACTGTTTTTT	TRBJ1-4	TRBD1	TRBV10-3	-